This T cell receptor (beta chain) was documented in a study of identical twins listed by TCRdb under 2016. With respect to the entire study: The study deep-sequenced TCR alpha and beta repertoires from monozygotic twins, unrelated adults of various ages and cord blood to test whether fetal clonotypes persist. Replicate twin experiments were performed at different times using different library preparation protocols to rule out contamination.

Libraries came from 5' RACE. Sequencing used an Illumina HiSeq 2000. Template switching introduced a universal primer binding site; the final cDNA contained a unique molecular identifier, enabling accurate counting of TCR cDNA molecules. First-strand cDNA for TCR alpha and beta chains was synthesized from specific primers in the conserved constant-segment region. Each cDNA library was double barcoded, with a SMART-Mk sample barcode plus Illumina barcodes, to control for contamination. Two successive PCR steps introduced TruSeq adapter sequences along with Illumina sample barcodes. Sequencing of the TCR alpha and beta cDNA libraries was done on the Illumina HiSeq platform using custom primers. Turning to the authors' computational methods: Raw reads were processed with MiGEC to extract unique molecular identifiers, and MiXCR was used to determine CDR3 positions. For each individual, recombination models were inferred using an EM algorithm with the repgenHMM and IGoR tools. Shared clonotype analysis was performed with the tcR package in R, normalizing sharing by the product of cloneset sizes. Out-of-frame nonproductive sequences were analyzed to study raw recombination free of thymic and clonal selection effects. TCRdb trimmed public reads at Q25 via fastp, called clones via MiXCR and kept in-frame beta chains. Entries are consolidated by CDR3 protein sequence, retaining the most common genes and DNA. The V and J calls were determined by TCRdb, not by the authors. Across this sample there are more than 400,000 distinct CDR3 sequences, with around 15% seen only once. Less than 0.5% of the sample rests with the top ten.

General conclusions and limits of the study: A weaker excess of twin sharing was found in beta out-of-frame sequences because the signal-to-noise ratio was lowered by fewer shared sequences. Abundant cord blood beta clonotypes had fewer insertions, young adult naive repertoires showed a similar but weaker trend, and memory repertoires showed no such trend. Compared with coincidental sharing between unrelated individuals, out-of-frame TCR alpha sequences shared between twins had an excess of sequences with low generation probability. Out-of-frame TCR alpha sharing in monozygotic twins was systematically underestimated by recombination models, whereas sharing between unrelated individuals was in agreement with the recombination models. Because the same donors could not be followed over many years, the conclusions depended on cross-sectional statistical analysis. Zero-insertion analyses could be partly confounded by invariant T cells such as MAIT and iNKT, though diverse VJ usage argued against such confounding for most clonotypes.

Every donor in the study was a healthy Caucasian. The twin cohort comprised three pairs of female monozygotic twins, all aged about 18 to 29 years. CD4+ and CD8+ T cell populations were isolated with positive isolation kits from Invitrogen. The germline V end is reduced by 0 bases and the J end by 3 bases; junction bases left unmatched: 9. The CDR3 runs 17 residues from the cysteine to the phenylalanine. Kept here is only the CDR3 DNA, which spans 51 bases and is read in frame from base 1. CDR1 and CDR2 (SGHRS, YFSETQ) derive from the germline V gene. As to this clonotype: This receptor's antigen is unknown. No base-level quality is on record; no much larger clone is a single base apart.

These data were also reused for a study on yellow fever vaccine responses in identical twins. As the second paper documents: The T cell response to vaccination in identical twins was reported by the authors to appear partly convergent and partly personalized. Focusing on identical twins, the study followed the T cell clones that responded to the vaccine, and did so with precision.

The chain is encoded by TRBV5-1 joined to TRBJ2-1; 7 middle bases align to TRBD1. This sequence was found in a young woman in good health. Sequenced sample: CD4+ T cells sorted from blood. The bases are TGCGCCAGCAGCTTGGTAGAAGGGGGCTCAAGCTACAATGAGCAGTTCTTC. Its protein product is CASSLVEGGSSYNEQFF. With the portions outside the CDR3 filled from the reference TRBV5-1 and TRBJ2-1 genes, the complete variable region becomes KAGVTQTPRYLIKTRGQQVTLSCSPISGHRSVSWYQQTPGQGLQFLFEYFSETQRNKGNFPGRFSGRQFSNSRSEMNVSTLELGDSALYLCASSLVEGGSSYNEQFFGPGTRLTVL.